This passage covers 4 T cell receptor beta chains from one sample sequenced in a study of blood T cell repertoires in COVID-19. The data were produced by immunoSEQ multiplex PCR, yet TCRdb's version contains in-frame clones alone and is incomplete. The repertoire includes about 240,000 clones, roughly 87% of them detected once, and 7.2% sits in the top ten. Sequencing was done on a sample of peripheral blood. These receptors were taken from a man between 60 and 70 years old who had recovered from COVID-19.

This clone has a single count. The junction departs from the called germline gene at one end, perhaps through a read error. The chain combines TRBV6-5 with TRBJ1-2; D is possibly TRBD1 (6 bases). Per the germline V gene, CDR1 is MNHEY and CDR2 is SVGAGI. There are 16 residues in the CDR3. The CDR3 DNA sequence: TGTGCCAGCACTTACCCCGGGGCCCCGCAGGGGAACGGCTACACCTTC. Its translation: CASTYPGAPQGNGYTF.

In this sample, this clone turned up once. J is TRBJ1-5 and V is TRBV5-8, with D unclear. CDR3 length: 17 residues. In germline, CDR1 is SGHTS, CDR2 YDEGEE. V lost 4 bases and J lost 6, with 23 bases in between. CDR3 sequence: CASSPAGFPRGSQPQHF. The CDR3 coding sequence is TGTGCCAGCAGCCCGGCGGGGTTCCCCCGAGGCAGTCAGCCCCAGCATTTT.

This rearrangement joins TRBV14 to TRBJ2-6, with D maybe TRBD1 (5 bases). V dropped 4 bases and J dropped 0 bases, with 10 bases sitting between them. The CDR3 is 16 amino acids. Looked up from germline, CDR1 is SGHDN and CDR2 is FVKESK. CDR3 coding DNA: TGTGCCAGCAGCCTACTTACAGGCTCTGGGGCCAACGTCCTGACTTTC. Translating it yields CASSLLTGSGANVLTF. Full variable domain (remainder filled in from reference TRBV14 and TRBJ2-6): EAGVTQFPSHSVIEKGQTVTLRCDPISGHDNLYWYRRVMGKEIKFLLHFVKESKQDESGMPNNRFLAERTGGTYSTLKVQPAELEDSGVYFCASSLLTGSGANVLTFGAGSRLTVL.

This chain's CDR3 is CASSLQGLTNYGYTF. Here the CDR3 DNA reads TGTGCCAGTTCCCTACAGGGATTGACGAACTATGGCTACACCTTC. The genes are TRBV2 and TRBJ1-2; D may be TRBD1 (6 bases). The germline V and J ends were trimmed by 9 bases and 2 bases, with 19 bases remaining between them. CDR1 is SNHLY and CDR2 is FYNNEI in the germline V gene. There are 15 residues in the CDR3.